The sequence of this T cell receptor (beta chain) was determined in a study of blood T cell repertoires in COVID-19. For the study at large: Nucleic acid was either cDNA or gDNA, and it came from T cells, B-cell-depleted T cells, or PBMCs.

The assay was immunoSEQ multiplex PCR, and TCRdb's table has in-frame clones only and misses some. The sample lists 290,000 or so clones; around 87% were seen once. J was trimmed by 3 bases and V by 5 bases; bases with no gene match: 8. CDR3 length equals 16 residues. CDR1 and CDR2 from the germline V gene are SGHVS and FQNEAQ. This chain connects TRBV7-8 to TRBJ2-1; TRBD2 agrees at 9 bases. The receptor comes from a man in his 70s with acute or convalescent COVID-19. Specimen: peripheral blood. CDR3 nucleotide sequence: TGTGCCAGCAGCACCCTAGCGGGGTGGGGCTACAATGAGCAGTTCTTC. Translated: CASSTLAGWGYNEQFF.